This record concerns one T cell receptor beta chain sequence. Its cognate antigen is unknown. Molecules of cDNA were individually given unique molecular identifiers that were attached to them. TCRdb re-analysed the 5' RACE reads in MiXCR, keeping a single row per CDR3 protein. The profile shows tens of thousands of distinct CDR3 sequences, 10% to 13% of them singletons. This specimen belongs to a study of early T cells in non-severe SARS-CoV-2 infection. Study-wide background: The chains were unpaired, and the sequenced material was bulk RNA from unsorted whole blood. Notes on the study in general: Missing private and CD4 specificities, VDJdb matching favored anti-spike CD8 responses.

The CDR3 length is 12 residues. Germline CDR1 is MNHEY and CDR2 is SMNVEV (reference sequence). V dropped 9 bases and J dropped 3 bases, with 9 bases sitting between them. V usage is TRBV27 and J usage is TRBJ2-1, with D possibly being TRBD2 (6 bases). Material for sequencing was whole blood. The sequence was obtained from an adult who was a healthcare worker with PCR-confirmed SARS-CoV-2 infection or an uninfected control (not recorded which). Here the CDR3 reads CASTGVYNEQFF. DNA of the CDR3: TGTGCCAGTACGGGAGTCTACAATGAGCAGTTCTTC.